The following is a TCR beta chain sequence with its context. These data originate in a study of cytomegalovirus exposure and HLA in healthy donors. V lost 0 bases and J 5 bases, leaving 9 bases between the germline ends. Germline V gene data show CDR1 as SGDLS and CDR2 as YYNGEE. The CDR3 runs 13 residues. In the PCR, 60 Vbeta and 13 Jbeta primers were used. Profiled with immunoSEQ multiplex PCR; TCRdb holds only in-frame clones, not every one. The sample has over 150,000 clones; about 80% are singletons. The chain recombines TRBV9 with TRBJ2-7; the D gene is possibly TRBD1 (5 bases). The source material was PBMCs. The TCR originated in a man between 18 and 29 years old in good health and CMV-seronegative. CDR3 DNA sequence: TGTGCCAGCAGCGTAGGGCAGGGCGACGAGCAGTACTTC. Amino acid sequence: CASSVGQGDEQYF.